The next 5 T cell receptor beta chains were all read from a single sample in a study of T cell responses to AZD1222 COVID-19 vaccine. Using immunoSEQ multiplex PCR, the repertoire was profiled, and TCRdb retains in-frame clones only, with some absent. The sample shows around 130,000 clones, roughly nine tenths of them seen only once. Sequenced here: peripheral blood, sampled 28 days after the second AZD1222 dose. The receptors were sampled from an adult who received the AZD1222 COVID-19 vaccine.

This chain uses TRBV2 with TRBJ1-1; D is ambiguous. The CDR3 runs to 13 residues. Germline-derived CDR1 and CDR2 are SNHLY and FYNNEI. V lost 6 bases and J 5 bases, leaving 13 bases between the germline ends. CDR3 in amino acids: CASSGERRTEAFF. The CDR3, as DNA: TGTGCCAGCAGCGGGGAACGGCGTACTGAAGCTTTCTTT.

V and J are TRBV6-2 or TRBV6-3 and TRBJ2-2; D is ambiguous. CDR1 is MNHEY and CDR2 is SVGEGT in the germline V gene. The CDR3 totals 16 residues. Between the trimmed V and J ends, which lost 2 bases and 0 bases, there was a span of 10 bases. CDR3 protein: CASSYVGQPNTGELFF. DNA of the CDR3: TGTGCCAGCAGTTACGTAGGGCAGCCGAACACCGGGGAGCTGTTTTTT.

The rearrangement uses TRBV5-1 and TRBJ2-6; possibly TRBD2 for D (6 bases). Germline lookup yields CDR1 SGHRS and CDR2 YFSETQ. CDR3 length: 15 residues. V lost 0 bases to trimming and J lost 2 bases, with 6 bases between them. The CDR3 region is CASSLGLAGANVLTF. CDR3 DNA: TGCGCCAGCAGCTTGGGACTAGCTGGGGCCAACGTCCTGACTTTC.

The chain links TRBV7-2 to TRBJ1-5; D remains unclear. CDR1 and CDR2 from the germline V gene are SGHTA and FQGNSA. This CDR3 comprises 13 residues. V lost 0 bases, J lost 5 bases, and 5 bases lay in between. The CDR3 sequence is CASSLALHQPQHF. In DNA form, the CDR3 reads TGTGCCAGCAGCTTAGCGCTTCATCAGCCCCAGCATTTT.

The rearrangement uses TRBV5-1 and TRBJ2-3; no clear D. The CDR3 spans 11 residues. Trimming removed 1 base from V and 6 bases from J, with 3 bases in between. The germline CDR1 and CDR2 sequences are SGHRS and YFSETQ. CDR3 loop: CASSLMDTQYF. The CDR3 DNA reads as TGCGCCAGCAGCTTGATGGATACGCAGTATTTT. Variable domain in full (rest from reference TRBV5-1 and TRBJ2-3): KAGVTQTPRYLIKTRGQQVTLSCSPISGHRSVSWYQQTPGQGLQFLFEYFSETQRNKGNFPGRFSGRQFSNSRSEMNVSTLELGDSALYLCASSLMDTQYFGPGTRLTVL.